This TCR beta chain comes out of a study of T-cell reconstitution after alpha-beta-depleted transplantation in children. Unique molecular identifiers were incorporated during preparation of the TCRbeta library. TCRdb fed the PCR reads into MiXCR, producing one record per CDR3 protein. The sample carries some 400,000 distinct CDR3 sequences, roughly 22% recorded once. The CDR3 contains 14 residues. Germline values: CDR1 LGHNA, CDR2 YSLEER. The V end was cut by 0 bases, the J end by 14 bases, with 17 bases between. The receptor was isolated from a human donor who donated a stem cell graft to a child with acute myeloid leukemia. The chain employs TRBV4-3 and TRBJ2-1; weak D call: TRBD2 (7 bases). The sequenced sample was PBMCs from the stem cell graft donor, obtained from the stem cell graft. The CDR3 region has the DNA TGCGCCAGCAGCCAAGATGTCTCGGGGGGCTCGGAGTTCTTC. It is translated as CASSQDVSGGSEFF.